The sequence of this T cell receptor beta chain was determined in a study of T cells in Graves' hyperthyroidism and ophthalmopathy. The CDR3 consists of 16 residues. V dropped 2 bases and J dropped 1 base, with 9 bases sitting between them. The germline gives CDR1 MRHNA, CDR2 SNTAGT. Amplification of TCR beta CDR3 regions used RNA as the template. TCR CDR3 underwent first-round RT-PCR with the HTBI primer set. Using its own MiXCR run on the multiplex PCR reads, TCRdb lists one record per CDR3 protein. In the table there are approximately 590,000 distinct CDR3 sequences, 46% of which are singletons. This sequence was found in a young woman with Graves' hyperthyroidism. Sequencing was carried out using peripheral blood or thyroid tissue (not recorded which). The chain recombines TRBV6-4 with TRBJ2-6; TRBD1 might be the D (6 bases). The CDR3 loop is CASSDRTGSGANVLTF. CDR3 DNA: TGTGCCAGCAGTGACCGAACAGGGTCTGGGGCCAACGTCCTGACTTTC.